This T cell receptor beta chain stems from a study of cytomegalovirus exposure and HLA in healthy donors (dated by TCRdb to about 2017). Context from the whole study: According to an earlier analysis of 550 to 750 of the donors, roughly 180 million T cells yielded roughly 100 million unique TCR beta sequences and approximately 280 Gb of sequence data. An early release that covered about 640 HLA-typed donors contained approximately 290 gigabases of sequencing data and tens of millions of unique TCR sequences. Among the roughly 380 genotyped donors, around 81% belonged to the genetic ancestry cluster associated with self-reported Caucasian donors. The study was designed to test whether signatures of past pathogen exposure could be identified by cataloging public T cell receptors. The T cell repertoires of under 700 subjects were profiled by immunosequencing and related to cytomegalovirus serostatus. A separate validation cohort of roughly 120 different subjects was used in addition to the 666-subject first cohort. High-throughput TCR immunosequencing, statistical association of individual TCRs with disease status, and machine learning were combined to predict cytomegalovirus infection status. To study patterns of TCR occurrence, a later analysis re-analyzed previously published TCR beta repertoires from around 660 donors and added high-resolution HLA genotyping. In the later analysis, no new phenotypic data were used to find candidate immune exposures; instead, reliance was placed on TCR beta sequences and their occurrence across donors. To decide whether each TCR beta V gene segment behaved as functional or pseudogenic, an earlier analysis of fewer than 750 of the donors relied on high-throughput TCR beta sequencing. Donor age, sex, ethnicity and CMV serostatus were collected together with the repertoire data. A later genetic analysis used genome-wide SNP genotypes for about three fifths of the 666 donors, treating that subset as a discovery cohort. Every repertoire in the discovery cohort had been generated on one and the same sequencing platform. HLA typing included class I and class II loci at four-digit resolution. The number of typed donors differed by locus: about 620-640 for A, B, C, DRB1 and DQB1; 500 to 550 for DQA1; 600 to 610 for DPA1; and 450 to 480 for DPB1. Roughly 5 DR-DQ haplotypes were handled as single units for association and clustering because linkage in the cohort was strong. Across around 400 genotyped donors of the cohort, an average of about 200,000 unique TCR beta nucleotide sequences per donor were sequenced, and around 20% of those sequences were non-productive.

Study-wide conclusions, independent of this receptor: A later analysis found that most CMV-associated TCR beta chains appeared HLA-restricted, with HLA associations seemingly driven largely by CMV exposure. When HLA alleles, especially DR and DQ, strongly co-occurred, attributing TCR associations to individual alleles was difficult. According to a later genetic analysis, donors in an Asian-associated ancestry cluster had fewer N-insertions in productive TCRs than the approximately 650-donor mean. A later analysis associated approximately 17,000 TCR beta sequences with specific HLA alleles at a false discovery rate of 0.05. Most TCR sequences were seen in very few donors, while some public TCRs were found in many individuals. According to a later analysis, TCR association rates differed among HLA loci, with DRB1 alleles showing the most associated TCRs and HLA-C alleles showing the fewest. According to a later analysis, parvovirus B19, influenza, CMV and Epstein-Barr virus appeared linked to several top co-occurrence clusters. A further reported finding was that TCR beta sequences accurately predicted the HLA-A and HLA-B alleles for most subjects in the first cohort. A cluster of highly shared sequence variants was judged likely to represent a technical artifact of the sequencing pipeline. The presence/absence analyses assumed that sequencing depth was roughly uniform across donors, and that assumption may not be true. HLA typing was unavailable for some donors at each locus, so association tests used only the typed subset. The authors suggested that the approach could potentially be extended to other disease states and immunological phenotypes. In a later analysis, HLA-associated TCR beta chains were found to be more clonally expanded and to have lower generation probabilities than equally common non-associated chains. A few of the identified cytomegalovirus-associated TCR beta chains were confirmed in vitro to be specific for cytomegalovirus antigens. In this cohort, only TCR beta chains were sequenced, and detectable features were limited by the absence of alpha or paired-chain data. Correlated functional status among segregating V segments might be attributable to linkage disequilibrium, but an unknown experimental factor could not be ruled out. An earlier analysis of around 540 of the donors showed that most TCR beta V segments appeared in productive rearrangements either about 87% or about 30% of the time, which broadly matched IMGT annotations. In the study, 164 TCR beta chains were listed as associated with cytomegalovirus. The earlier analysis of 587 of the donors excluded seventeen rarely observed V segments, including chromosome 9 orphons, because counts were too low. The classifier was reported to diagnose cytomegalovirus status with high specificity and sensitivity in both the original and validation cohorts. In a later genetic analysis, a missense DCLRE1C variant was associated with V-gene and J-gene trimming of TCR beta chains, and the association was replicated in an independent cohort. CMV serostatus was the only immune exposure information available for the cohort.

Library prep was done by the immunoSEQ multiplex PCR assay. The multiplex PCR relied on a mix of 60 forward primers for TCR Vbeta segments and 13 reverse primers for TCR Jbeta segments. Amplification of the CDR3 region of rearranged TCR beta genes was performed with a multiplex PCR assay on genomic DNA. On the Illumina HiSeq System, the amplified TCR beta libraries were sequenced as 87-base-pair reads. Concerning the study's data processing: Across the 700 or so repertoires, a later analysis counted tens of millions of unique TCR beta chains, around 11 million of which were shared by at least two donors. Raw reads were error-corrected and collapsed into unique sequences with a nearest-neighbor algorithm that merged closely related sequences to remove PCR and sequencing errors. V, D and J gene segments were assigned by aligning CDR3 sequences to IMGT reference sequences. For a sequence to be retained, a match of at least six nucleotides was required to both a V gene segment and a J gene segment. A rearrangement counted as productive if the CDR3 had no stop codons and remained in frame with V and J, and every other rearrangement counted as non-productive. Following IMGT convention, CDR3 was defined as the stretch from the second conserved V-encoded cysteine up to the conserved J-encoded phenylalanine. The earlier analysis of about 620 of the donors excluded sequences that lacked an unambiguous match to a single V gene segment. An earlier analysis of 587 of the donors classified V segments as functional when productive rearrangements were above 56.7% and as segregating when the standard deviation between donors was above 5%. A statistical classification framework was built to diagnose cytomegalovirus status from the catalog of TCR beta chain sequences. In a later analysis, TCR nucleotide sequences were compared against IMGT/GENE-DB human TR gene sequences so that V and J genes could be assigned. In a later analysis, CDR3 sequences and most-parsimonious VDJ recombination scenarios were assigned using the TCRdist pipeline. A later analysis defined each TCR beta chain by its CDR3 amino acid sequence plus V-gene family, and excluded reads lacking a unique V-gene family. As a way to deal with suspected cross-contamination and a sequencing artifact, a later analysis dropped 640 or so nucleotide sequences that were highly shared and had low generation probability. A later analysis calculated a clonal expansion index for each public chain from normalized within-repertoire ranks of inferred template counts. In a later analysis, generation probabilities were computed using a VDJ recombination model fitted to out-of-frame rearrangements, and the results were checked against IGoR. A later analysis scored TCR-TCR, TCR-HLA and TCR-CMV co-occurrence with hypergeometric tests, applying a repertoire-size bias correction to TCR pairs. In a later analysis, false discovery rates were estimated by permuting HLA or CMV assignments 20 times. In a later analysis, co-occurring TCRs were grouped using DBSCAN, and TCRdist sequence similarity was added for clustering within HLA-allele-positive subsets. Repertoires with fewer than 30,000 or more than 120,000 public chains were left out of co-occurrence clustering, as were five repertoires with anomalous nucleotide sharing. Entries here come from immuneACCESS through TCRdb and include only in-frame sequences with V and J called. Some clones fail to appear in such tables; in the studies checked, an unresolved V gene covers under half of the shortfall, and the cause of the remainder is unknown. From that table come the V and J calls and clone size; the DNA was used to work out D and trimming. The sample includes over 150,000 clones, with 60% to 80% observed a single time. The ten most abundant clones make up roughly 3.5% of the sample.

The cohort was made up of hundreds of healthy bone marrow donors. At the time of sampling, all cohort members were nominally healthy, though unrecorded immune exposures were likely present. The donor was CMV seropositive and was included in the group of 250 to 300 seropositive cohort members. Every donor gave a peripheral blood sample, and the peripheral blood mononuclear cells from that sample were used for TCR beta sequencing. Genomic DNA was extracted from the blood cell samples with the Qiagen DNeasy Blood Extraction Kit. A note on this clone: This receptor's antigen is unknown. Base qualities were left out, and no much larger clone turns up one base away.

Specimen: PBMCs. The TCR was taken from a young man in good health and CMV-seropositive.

The nucleotide sequence is TGTGCCACCAGCAGAGAGGGAGACATTCAGTACTTC. Its product reads: CATSREGDIQYF. Recombination connected TRBV15 to TRBJ2-4; the best D guess is TRBD2, with 5 bases matching. Taken from the germline V gene (reference sequence), the CDR1 and CDR2 loops are LNHNV and YYDKDF. From the cysteine up to the phenylalanine, the CDR3 has a length of 12 residues. Of the read, only the CDR3 DNA is kept; its 36 bases are in frame from base 1. Trimming at the junction amounts to 0 bases on V and 8 bases on J, and the germline ends lie 5 bases apart.